One sample yielded the 5 T cell receptor beta chains listed below, sequenced in a study of memory B cells and T cells in multiple sclerosis. Some clones are missing from TCRdb's copy, which holds only in-frame ones; the method was immunoSEQ multiplex PCR. The table has 30,000 or so clones, 86% seen once. Their antigens remain unidentified. After stimulus-free culture, autoproliferating CFSE-dim and non-proliferating CFSE-high T cells were sequenced separately. Cultures began with approximately 52 million CFSE-labeled PBMCs, unstimulated for roughly seven days, with replicate wells pooled. Input material: PBMCs from blood kept in culture. These receptors originate from a human donor with multiple sclerosis.

This chain joins TRBV13 and TRBJ2-2, with D hard to call. Germline V lookup: CDR1 PRHDT, CDR2 FYEKMQ (reference sequence). This CDR3 region has 13 residues. The germline V and J ends were trimmed by 4 bases and 0 bases, with 3 bases remaining between them. The CDR3 here is CASSSTNTGELFF. CDR3 nucleotides: TGTGCCAGCAGCTCAACGAACACCGGGGAGCTGTTTTTT.

The V call is TRBV2, the J call TRBJ2-3; 8 nucleotides match TRBD2. Germline V gene sequence: CDR1 SNHLY, CDR2 FYNNEI. The trim removed 9 bases at V and 2 bases at J, leaving 4 bases unmatched. This CDR3 has 13 residues. CDR3 region: CASAGGATDTQYF. The CDR3 bases are TGTGCCAGTGCGGGGGGTGCCACAGATACGCAGTATTTT.

This clone was observed a single time. J is TRBJ2-3 and V is TRBV7-2; no clear D gene. CDR1 and CDR2 (germline): SGHTA, FQGNSA. The CDR3 covers 14 residues. Between the trimmed V and J ends, which lost 1 base and 6 bases, there was a span of 11 bases. The CDR3 DNA sequence: TGTGCCAGCAGCTTAGTCAGATTGACGGATACGCAGTATTTT. It encodes CASSLVRLTDTQYF.

The V and J genes are TRBV7-8 and TRBJ2-1; TRBD1 agrees at 9 bases. There are 16 residues in the CDR3. Germline values: CDR1 SGHVS, CDR2 FQNEAQ. With V trimmed by 5 bases and J by 4 bases, 9 bases remained unmatched. The CDR3, as DNA: TGTGCCAGCAGCCCAGCCGGGACAGGGATTTACAATGAGCAGTTCTTC. This translates into CASSPAGTGIYNEQFF.

CDR3 DNA sequence: TGCGCCAGCAGCTTGTCGGGGCTCTACGAGCAGTACTTC. The encoded protein is CASSLSGLYEQYF. J is TRBJ2-7 and V is TRBV5-1; D tentatively fits TRBD1 or TRBD2 (5 bases each). Germline values: CDR1 SGHRS, CDR2 YFSETQ. The CDR3 is 13 amino acids. V was shortened by 1 base and J by 3 bases, with 8 bases between the two germline ends.